These 28 T cell receptor beta chains originate from one sample sequenced in a study of blood T cell repertoires in COVID-19. Repertoires were generated with immunoSEQ multiplex PCR, while TCRdb's copy carries only in-frame clones and drops some. This table holds approximately 220,000 clones, 75% to 90% found once. Sequenced sample: PBMCs or T cells enriched from blood (not recorded which). The receptors were gathered from a man aged 25 to 40 who had recovered from COVID-19.

The chain is built from TRBV6-4 and TRBJ1-2, with 7 bases lining up with TRBD1. V gave up 6 bases and J gave up 5 bases; unmatched junction bases: 12. The CDR3 sequence is 15 residues long. Germline loops: CDR1 MRHNA, CDR2 SNTAGT. The CDR3 loop is CASRGGQRDPYGYTF. DNA for the CDR3: TGTGCCAGCAGGGGGGGACAGAGGGACCCGTATGGCTACACCTTC.

The gene calls are TRBV29-1 and TRBJ2-1; TRBD1 agrees at 8 bases. V lost 7 bases, J lost 4 bases, and 12 bases stayed unmatched. The germline gives CDR1 SQVTM, CDR2 ANQGSEA. The CDR3 extends over 15 amino acids. This CDR3 reads CSASRGTGPYNEQFF. As DNA, the CDR3 is TGCAGCGCGAGCAGGGGGACAGGACCATACAATGAGCAGTTCTTC.

This sequence joins TRBV11-3 and TRBJ2-5; 8 nucleotides agree with TRBD2. Looked up from germline, CDR1 is SGHNT and CDR2 is YENEEA. The CDR3 contains 14 residues. Losses at the gene ends were 4 bases for V and 1 base for J; bases not matched to a gene: 2. CDR3: CASSSGTSQETQYF. The CDR3 coding sequence is TGTGCCAGCAGCTCAGGGACTAGCCAAGAGACCCAGTACTTC.

The chain is built from TRBV9 and TRBJ1-1; D possibly corresponds to TRBD1 (5 bases). The CDR3 sequence is 15 residues long. The V end lost 4 bases, the J end lost 1 base, and 14 bases lay between the germline ends. CDR1 is SGDLS and CDR2 is YYNGEE in the germline V gene. In nucleotides, the CDR3 is TGTGCCAGCAGCTTAGGTAGACAGTGGAACACTGAAGCTTTCTTT. Its translation: CASSLGRQWNTEAFF.

This clone came up once. This chain connects TRBV4-1 to TRBJ2-2; 16 bases line up with TRBD2. V was clipped by 1 base and J by 0 bases; unmatched bases: 2. Germline CDR1 MGHRA, CDR2 YSYEKL. The CDR3 runs 19 residues. CDR3 nucleotides: TGCGCCAGCAGCCAAGCGGGGACTAGCGGGAGGGCGAACACCGGGGAGCTGTTTTTT. Residues: CASSQAGTSGRANTGELFF.

V and J are TRBV5-6 and TRBJ1-3; D remains unclear. V lost 4 bases to trimming and J lost 0 bases, with 11 bases between them. The CDR3 spans 15 residues. Germline-derived CDR1 and CDR2 are SGHDT and YYEEEE. This CDR3 reads CASSPRDSSGNTIYF. For the CDR3, the DNA is TGTGCCAGCAGCCCCCGCGACTCCTCTGGAAACACCATATATTTT.

The V call is TRBV7-2, the J call TRBJ1-5; maybe TRBD1 (6 bases). The germline CDR1 and CDR2 sequences are SGHTA and FQGNSA. Deletions cut 1 base from V and 1 base from J, with 8 bases between. The CDR3 is 15 amino acids. The CDR3 nucleotides are TGTGCCAGCAGCTTAGTGGGACACAGCAATCAGCCCCAGCATTTT. This encodes CASSLVGHSNQPQHF.

The chain couples TRBV5-1 to TRBJ1-6; the D gene is possibly TRBD1 (6 bases). The CDR3 loop spans 14 amino acids. In germline, CDR1 is SGHRS, CDR2 YFSETQ. The V and J ends lost 2 bases and 4 bases respectively, with 7 bases between them. CDR3 loop: CASSFTGYNSPLHF. DNA of the CDR3: TGCGCCAGCAGCTTTACAGGGTATAATTCACCCCTCCACTTT.

This clone was recorded only once. The rearrangement joins TRBV6-1 to TRBJ2-2, with 12 bases lining up with TRBD1. Germline V CDR1 and CDR2: MNHNS, SASEGT. The J segment lost 2 bases and the V segment lost 3 bases, leaving 7 bases of the junction unmatched. This CDR3 has 18 residues. The CDR3 loop reads CASSEVVGTGGNTGELFF. As DNA, the CDR3 is TGTGCCAGCAGTGAGGTGGTGGGGACAGGGGGCAACACCGGGGAGCTGTTTTTT.

The rearrangement links TRBV18 to TRBJ2-7; TRBD1 matches 9 bases. V trimming: 5 bases; J trimming: 5 bases; junction bases outside the gene matches: 10. Germline V gene lookup returns CDR1 KGHSH and CDR2 LQKENI. CDR3 size: 15 residues. The CDR3 DNA sequence: TGTGCCAGCTCAGCCCCCGGGACAGGGTCCCACGAGCAGTACTTC. It yields the protein CASSAPGTGSHEQYF.

This chain connects TRBV19 to TRBJ2-2, with D tentatively TRBD2 (6 bases). The V and J ends lost 4 bases and 7 bases respectively, with 10 bases between them. The germline CDR1 and CDR2 sequences are LNHDA and SQIVND (reference sequence). The CDR3 is 13 amino acids. In DNA form, the CDR3 reads TGTGCCAGTAGTAGACTAGTTAGCGGGGAGCTGTTTTTT. It yields the protein CASSRLVSGELFF.

This chain connects TRBV28 to TRBJ2-2; D is perhaps TRBD1 (6 bases). Germline CDR1 reads MDHEN; CDR2 reads SYDVKM. This CDR3 is built from 15 residues. The ends were cut back, 5 bases at V and 5 bases at J, with 15 bases in the middle. The CDR3 DNA sequence: TGTGCCAGCAGTCCAGGGGCGGAGAGAACCGGGGAGCTGTTTTTT. Amino acid sequence: CASSPGAERTGELFF.

This rearrangement joins TRBV18 to TRBJ2-5, with D possibly being TRBD1 (6 bases). With 4 bases removed from V and 3 bases from J, the gap between germline ends came to 21 bases. Germline V gene lookup returns CDR1 KGHSH and CDR2 LQKENI. The CDR3 totals 17 residues. CDR3 amino acids: CASSLTRPGVGEETQYF. The CDR3 DNA reads TGTGCCAGCTCACTGACGAGGCCAGGGGTTGGGGAAGAGACCCAGTACTTC.

The chain joins TRBV7-9 to TRBJ2-1, with 8 bases aligning to TRBD1. Germline V gives CDR1 SEHNR, CDR2 FQNEAQ (reference sequence). V lost 3 bases, J lost 3 bases, and 7 bases stayed unmatched. The CDR3 runs 16 residues. The CDR3 loop reads CASSFGRTGRYNEQFF. CDR3 DNA: TGTGCCAGCAGCTTTGGGAGGACAGGGCGCTACAATGAGCAGTTCTTC. Full variable domain (outside the CDR3, taken from reference TRBV7-9 and TRBJ2-1): DTGVSQNPRHKITKRGQNVTFRCDPISEHNRLYWYRQTLGQGPEFLTYFQNEAQLEKSRLLSDRFSAERPKGSFSTLEIQRTEQGDSAMYLCASSFGRTGRYNEQFFGPGTRLTVL.

The V call is TRBV11-2, the J call TRBJ2-1; TRBD2 aligns across 13 bases. Germline loops: CDR1 SGHAT, CDR2 FQNNGV. The CDR3 is 16 amino acids. The ends lost 5 bases at V and 8 bases at J; junction bases unmatched: 9. The CDR3 DNA reads TGTGCCAGCAGCCGAAATGGACTAGCGGGAGCGGATGAGCAGTTCTTC. Its translation: CASSRNGLAGADEQFF.

The rearrangement joins TRBV28 to TRBJ2-2; the match to TRBD1 covers 7 bases. This CDR3 has 17 amino acids. Germline loops: CDR1 MDHEN, CDR2 SYDVKM. V shed 5 bases and J 2 bases; nucleotides not matched to a gene: 11. The CDR3 region has the DNA TGTGCCAGCAGTCGCACCGGGACAGCCTTTAACACCGGGGAGCTGTTTTTT. It yields the protein CASSRTGTAFNTGELFF.

This clone showed up just once. The chain recombines TRBV5-1 with TRBJ1-2, with TRBD1 identical over 10 bases. Germline V gene data show CDR1 as SGHRS and CDR2 as YFSETQ. The CDR3 runs 14 residues. After removal of 3 bases from V and 5 bases from J, the junction contained 4 bases not matched to a gene. The CDR3 coding sequence is TGCGCCAGCAGCTCCGGGACAGGGGTGTATGGCTACACCTTC. This codes for CASSSGTGVYGYTF.

This clone has just a few counts. The V call is TRBV4-2, the J call TRBJ2-1; the match to TRBD2 covers 11 bases. This CDR3 is built from 19 residues. The germline gives CDR1 LGHNA, CDR2 YNFKEQ. V was clipped by 0 bases and J by 8 bases; unmatched bases: 15. The CDR3 reads CASSQDGISSGGEGHEQFF. Written as DNA, the CDR3 is TGTGCCAGCAGCCAAGATGGGATAAGTAGCGGGGGGGAGGGCCATGAGCAGTTCTTC.

The gene calls are TRBV7-9 and TRBJ2-7; D unresolved. Germline V gene lookup returns CDR1 SEHNR and CDR2 FQNEAQ (reference sequence). V dropped 3 bases and J dropped 3 bases, with 6 bases sitting between them. The length of the CDR3 is 12 residues. The CDR3 spells CASSFTGYEQYF. In DNA, the CDR3 is TGTGCCAGCAGCTTCACCGGCTACGAGCAGTACTTC.

This clone has only a few counts. V and J are TRBV11-2 and TRBJ2-7; 7 bases are shared with TRBD2. The CDR3 loop spans 15 amino acids. In germline, CDR1 is SGHAT, CDR2 FQNNGV. J gave up 3 bases and V 5 bases, and 10 bases lay outside the gene matches. The CDR3: CASSRGLGNNYEQYF. CDR3 coding DNA: TGTGCCAGCAGCCGAGGACTAGGGAACAACTACGAGCAGTACTTC.

Here the CDR3 reads CASSPWDRLNYGYTF. CDR3 sequence (DNA): TGTGCCAGCAGTCCCTGGGACAGGCTCAACTATGGCTACACCTTC. This sequence joins TRBV28 and TRBJ1-2; 8 bases map to TRBD1. Germline CDR1 reads MDHEN; CDR2 reads SYDVKM. The junction had 7 bases not matched to a gene; V was cut back by 5 bases and J by 2 bases. CDR3 length: 15 amino acids.

The chain has TRBV27 and TRBJ2-1; TRBD2 is a possible D gene (5 bases). This CDR3 contains 14 residues. Looked up from germline, CDR1 is MNHEY and CDR2 is SMNVEV (reference sequence). Between the trimmed V and J ends, which lost 7 bases and 3 bases, there was a span of 13 bases. CDR3 in DNA: TGTGCCAGCACCCCCCGGGGAAACTACAATGAGCAGTTCTTC. Translated: CASTPRGNYNEQFF.

The CDR3 reads CASSPSGANYGYTF. CDR3 DNA sequence: TGTGCCAGCTCACCTTCGGGAGCTAACTATGGCTACACCTTC. This chain links TRBV18 with TRBJ1-2; D is uncertain. This CDR3 is built from 14 residues. CDR1 is KGHSH and CDR2 is LQKENI in the germline V gene. Trimming pared 3 bases from V and 0 bases from J, leaving 8 bases between.

The V call is TRBV27, the J call TRBJ1-6, with TRBD1 matching 7 bases. The CDR3 sequence is 14 residues long. V lost 4 bases to trimming and J lost 5 bases; unmatched junction nucleotides: 2. The germline gives CDR1 MNHEY, CDR2 SMNVEV (reference sequence). Written as DNA, the CDR3 is TGTGCCAGCAGTTCCGGGACAGATAATTCACCCCTCCACTTT. This encodes CASSSGTDNSPLHF.

The chain has TRBV27 and TRBJ1-2; D might be TRBD1 (6 bases). Per the germline V gene, CDR1 is MNHEY and CDR2 is SMNVEV (reference sequence). The CDR3 is 13 amino acids. V lost 5 bases, J lost 2 bases, and 9 bases lay in between. The CDR3 region is CASSQQGNYGYTF. The CDR3 DNA sequence: TGTGCCAGCAGTCAACAGGGAAACTATGGCTACACCTTC.

The V and J genes are TRBV4-3 and TRBJ2-7; 8 bases are shared with TRBD1. The CDR3 consists of 16 residues. The germline CDR1 and CDR2 sequences are LGHNA and YSLEER. V dropped 4 bases and J dropped 1; count of bases not matched to a gene: 9. Written as DNA, the CDR3 is TGCGCCAGCAGCCTTTCCTTGGACAGGGAATCCTACGAGCAGTACTTC. Protein: CASSLSLDRESYEQYF.

The J gene is TRBJ1-2, the V gene TRBV10-2, with TRBD1 matching 9 bases. With V trimmed by 6 bases and J by 5 bases, 1 base remained unmatched. The CDR3 runs 12 residues. CDR1 is WSHSY, CDR2 SAAADI, per germline. CDR3 coding DNA: TGCGCCAGCAGCGGACAGGGGTATGGCTACACCTTC. Amino acids: CASSGQGYGYTF.

The chain employs TRBV2 and TRBJ2-1, with 7 nucleotides matching TRBD1. The length of the CDR3 is 12 residues. CDR1 and CDR2 (germline): SNHLY, FYNNEI. The V and J ends lost 5 bases and 7 bases, in that order; junction bases with no gene match: 2. CDR3 DNA sequence: TGTGCCAGCAGTTTACAGGGGAATGAGCAGTTCTTC. It yields the protein CASSLQGNEQFF.